The rows below give T cell receptor beta chains drawn from one sample of a study of blood T cell repertoires in COVID-19. TCRdb's table, derived via immunoSEQ multiplex PCR, lists solely in-frame clones and lacks some. This sample yields 390,000 or so clones, of which 86% are seen a single time; about 1.5% belongs to the top ten. Sequencing was done on a sample of peripheral blood. Receptors were obtained from a woman aged 25 to 39 with active or convalescent COVID-19. Both conserved end residues are part of each CDR3.

v_call: TRBV30; cdr3_aa: CAWRKAERYSGANVLTF
v_call: TRBV18; cdr3_aa: CASSPRLAEGDTQYF
v_call: TRBV6-5; cdr3_aa: CASRPTGLLNYGYTF
v_call: TRBV5-1; cdr3_aa: CASSVRGGRSSYEQYF
v_call: TRBV6-4; cdr3_aa: CASTGGKALYEQYF
v_call: TRBV10-1; cdr3_aa: CASSPGKTYEQYF
v_call: TRBV19; cdr3_aa: CASSTSTVFLREYQETQYF
v_call: TRBV5-1; cdr3_aa: CASSQTGDEKLFF
v_call: TRBV6-5; cdr3_aa: CASSQGQSTEAFF
v_call: TRBV5-1; cdr3_aa: CASSTHPGGGGDGGYTF
v_call: TRBV11-2; cdr3_aa: CASSQRVGTSGSRDTQYF
v_call: TRBV13; cdr3_aa: CASRTTGPTNEKLFF
v_call: TRBV29-1; cdr3_aa: CSALGDREGGYTF
v_call: TRBV7-9; cdr3_aa: CASRENVAGANTGELFF
v_call: TRBV7-6; cdr3_aa: CASSMAGASLGDTEAFF
v_call: TRBV7-2; cdr3_aa: CASSLGRGPDTQYF
v_call: TRBV27; cdr3_aa: CASLVWDRRPYEQYF
v_call: TRBV7-9; cdr3_aa: CASSLGSGGPYEQYF
v_call: TRBV7-9; cdr3_aa: CASSGQVDSPLHF
v_call: TRBV6-5; cdr3_aa: CASSAPLHGYHEQYF
v_call: TRBV4-1; cdr3_aa: CASSQASLSSYEQYF
v_call: TRBV18; cdr3_aa: CASSLGGQALEQYF
v_call: TRBV6-5; cdr3_aa: CASRPPGQRGGYTF
v_call: TRBV7-2; cdr3_aa: CASSLAGIEAFF
v_call: TRBV2; cdr3_aa: CASEEEPNTEAFF
v_call: TRBV7-9; cdr3_aa: CASSQTGSVRGNTEAFF
v_call: TRBV6-5; cdr3_aa: CASNPDRASYEQYF
v_call: TRBV5-1; cdr3_aa: CASSPTSGEAYEQYF
v_call: TRBV5-6; cdr3_aa: CASSARQDMSYTF
v_call: TRBV5-1; cdr3_aa: CASSLETRNREQFF